This entry features one T cell receptor beta chain sequence. Its specificity is not known. This record belongs to a study of cytomegalovirus exposure and HLA in healthy donors. Profiled with immunoSEQ multiplex PCR; TCRdb holds only in-frame clones, not every one. The table includes about 220,000 clones, 88% detected once. Study conclusions and caveats: The study recorded over 150 TCR beta chains that were cytomegalovirus-associated. Many donors shared some public TCRs, even though most TCR sequences were rare.

V trimming: 4 bases; J trimming: 2 bases; junction bases outside the gene matches: 9. CDR1 is MGHRA, CDR2 YSYEKL, per germline. The CDR3 loop spans 17 amino acids. This rearrangement joins TRBV4-1 to TRBJ2-2; 8 nucleotides align to TRBD1. This clonotype was sampled from a woman under 30 in good health and CMV-seronegative. Sequenced input: PBMCs. This chain's CDR3 is CASSLYPGQVNTGELFF. As DNA, the CDR3 is TGCGCCAGCAGCCTGTATCCGGGACAGGTAAACACCGGGGAGCTGTTTTTT.